Listed below are T cell receptor beta chains from one sample, sequenced in a study of cytomegalovirus exposure and HLA in healthy donors. The protocol was immunoSEQ multiplex PCR, while the TCRdb copy is restricted to in-frame clones and leaves out a portion. The sample consists of 190,000 or so clones, around 80% of them appearing once. The sequenced material came from PBMCs. The receptors were sampled from a woman in her 30s in good health and CMV-seropositive. Each CDR3 is given with its conserved first and last residue. A D gene is named only where the DNA matches it firmly. The size field is filled for only some rows; it gives once, few, many or a size class.

TRBV27,-,TRBJ2-7,-,TGTGCCAGCAGGGGCAGACACTACGAGCAGTACTTC,CASRGRHYEQYF
TRBV29-1,once,TRBJ1-1,-,TGCAGCGTTGAGAACAGCCTTAACACTGAAGCTTTCTTT,CSVENSLNTEAFF
TRBV30,-,TRBJ2-5,TRBD2,TGTGCCTGGAGTTCCCTAGCGGGAGCTCCCCAGTACTTC,CAWSSLAGAPQYF
TRBV7-2,-,TRBJ2-7,TRBD2,TGTGCCAGCAGCCCCCTTAGCGGGAGCTACGAGCAGTACTTC,CASSPLSGSYEQYF
TRBV6-1,-,TRBJ1-2,-,TGTGCCAGCAAGATGGACAGCGGATTGAACTATGGCTACACCTTC,CASKMDSGLNYGYTF
TRBV28,-,TRBJ2-7,TRBD2,TGTGCCAGCACGGGGGGACTCCTCTACGAGCAGTACTTC,CASTGGLLYEQYF
TRBV6-5,-,TRBJ1-1,TRBD1,TGTGCCTGCAGACAGGGTTCGAACACTGAAGCTTTCTTT,CACRQGSNTEAFF
TRBV5-6,-,TRBJ1-2,TRBD1,TGTGCCAGCAGCATCGGACAGGCCTACTACTATGGCTACACCTTC,CASSIGQAYYYGYTF
TRBV14,-,TRBJ2-3,-,TGTGCCAGCACCACCTTGGGGGCCACAGATACGCAGTATTTT,CASTTLGATDTQYF
TRBV6-5,-,TRBJ1-1,-,TGTGCCAGCAGTTACTCTCCGGGGGACACTGAAGCTTTCTTT,CASSYSPGDTEAFF
TRBV19,-,TRBJ2-5,-,TGTGCCAGTTGTGGGCAGGGTGTCAAGACCCAGTACTTC,CASCGQGVKTQYF
TRBV7-8,-,TRBJ2-7,TRBD1,TGTGCCAGCAGCTACGCACCGGACAGGGAGTACGAGCAGTACTTC,CASSYAPDREYEQYF
TRBV28,-,TRBJ1-2,-,TGTGCCAGCAGCCGACCCCCGGAGGATCATGGCTACACCTTC,CASSRPPEDHGYTF
TRBV7-6,-,TRBJ1-5,TRBD1,TGTGCCAGCAGCCCAGGGGGTACTAATCAGCCCCAGCATTTT,CASSPGGTNQPQHF
TRBV9,-,TRBJ1-1,-,TGTGCCAGCAGCGTAGTCTCCTCCGGAGACACTGAAGCTTTCTTT,CASSVVSSGDTEAFF
TRBV5-6,-,TRBJ2-7,TRBD2,TGTGCCAGCAGCTTGTGGGCCCGACTAGCGGGGGACCCCTACGAGCAGTACTTC,CASSLWARLAGDPYEQYF
TRBV28,-,TRBJ2-1,TRBD2,TGTGCCAGCAGCGTCCTAGCGGGAGGGTACAATGAGCAGTTCTTC,CASSVLAGGYNEQFF
TRBV19,-,TRBJ1-5,-,TGTGCCAGTAGTATAGGGGGGGGCCAGCCCCAGCATTTT,CASSIGGGQPQHF
TRBV30,-,TRBJ1-1,-,TGTGCCTGGAAGACTGTTTTTTACCACAGGGAGAAGGCGGTCACTGAAGCTTTCTTT,CAWKTVFYHREKAVTEAFF
TRBV29-1,-,TRBJ1-1,-,TGCAGCGCCCGAGGGGGGAGGGACACTGAAGCTTTCTTT,CSARGGRDTEAFF
TRBV29-1,once,TRBJ1-2,TRBD1,TGCAGCGTGAGGGACAGTTTGGACTATGGCTACACCTTC,CSVRDSLDYGYTF
TRBV6-1,-,TRBJ2-3,TRBD2,TGTGCCAGCAACCGACTAGCGGGCACAGATACGCAGTATTTT,CASNRLAGTDTQYF